This TCR beta chain is drawn from a study of blood T cell repertoires in COVID-19. On the study more broadly: T cells, B-cell-depleted T cells, or PBMCs supplied cDNA or gDNA.

This CDR3 has 14 residues. The germline CDR1 and CDR2 sequences are SEHNR and FQNEAQ (reference sequence). Some clones are missing from TCRdb's copy, which holds only in-frame ones; the method was immunoSEQ multiplex PCR. The profile shows 150,000 to 200,000 clones, roughly 81% of them singletons. Seattle patients were enrolled during active infection and followed longitudinally. Sequenced material: peripheral blood. The V and J genes are TRBV7-9 and TRBJ2-7, with D perhaps matching TRBD2 (6 bases). This receptor was obtained from a woman of 80 years or more with COVID-19, enrolled during active disease. CDR3 in amino acids: CASSGEPLTYEQYF. The CDR3 coding sequence is TGTGCTTCGTCGGGGGAGCCCCTAACCTACGAGCAGTACTTC.